Below, one TCR beta chain is given with its context. The data derive from a study of shared clonotypes between healthy human individuals. CD8 cells regarded as naive lacked CD45RO, were positively chosen for CCR7, and omitted terminally differentiated effector memory CD45RA+ cells. Clones were read by immunoSEQ multiplex PCR, and TCRdb kept only the in-frame ones, dropping some. The sample includes hundreds of thousands of clones, about 91% of them seen just once. CDR3 length equals 14 residues. Germline trimming cut 6 bases from V and 6 bases from J; bases unmatched to any gene: 9. From germline, CDR1 is MNHNS and CDR2 SASEGT.

The sample comprised naive CD8+ T cells sorted from blood. The chain carries TRBV6-1 and TRBJ2-7, with 9 bases aligning to TRBD1. This receptor was identified in a young man in good health. The CDR3 loop reads CASSDTGGVSEQYF. In DNA form, the CDR3 reads TGTGCCAGCAGCGACACAGGGGGCGTGAGCGAGCAGTACTTC.